A selection of T cell receptor beta chains follows, all from one sample in a study of blood T cell repertoires in COVID-19. Assay: immunoSEQ multiplex PCR; the TCRdb copy retains only in-frame clones and omits some. The sample consists of some 250,000 clones, about 80% of them appearing once. Sample: peripheral blood. These receptors came from a man aged 30 to 39 who had recovered from COVID-19. The CDR3 runs from the conserved cysteine through the conserved F or W. The order of the fields is CDR3 DNA, CDR3 protein, clone size, J gene, V gene, D gene. D genes are given only for firm matches. A clone size is listed for some rows: how often the clone was seen (once, few, many), or a class if it is expanded.

TGTGCCAGCAGCCCTTACGGCGGGCCCCAGCATTTT	CASSPYGGPQHF	NA	TRBJ1-5	TRBV7-2	NA
TGTGCCAGCAGTTTATCGTACTATGGCTACACCTTC	CASSLSYYGYTF	NA	TRBJ1-2	TRBV28	NA
TGTGCCAGCAGCGACCATAGCGTCCTGTCCACAGATACGCAGTATTTT	CASSDHSVLSTDTQYF	NA	TRBJ2-3	TRBV2	NA
TGCGCCAGCAGCTTGGCCGGACTAGCGGGTGAGCAGTTCTTC	CASSLAGLAGEQFF	NA	TRBJ2-1	TRBV5-1	TRBD2
TGTGCCAGCAGCCGCCTCATGGTGGAGGAAGGTGAGCAGTTCTTC	CASSRLMVEEGEQFF	NA	TRBJ2-1	TRBV3-1/TRBV3-2	NA
TGTGCCAGTACCCCAGGACTAGCGGGGGGGCCAAACGTAGATACGCAGTATTTT	CASTPGLAGGPNVDTQYF	NA	TRBJ2-3	TRBV19	TRBD2
TGTGCCAGCAGCCAGGGGGACTATCAGCCCCAGCATTTT	CASSQGDYQPQHF	NA	TRBJ1-5	TRBV12-3/TRBV12-4	TRBD1
TGTGCCAGCAGCCAAGATCTAACGGTTTATTCACCCCTCCACTTT	CASSQDLTVYSPLHF	NA	TRBJ1-6	TRBV3-1/TRBV3-2	NA
TGTGCCAGCATGGGGTGGGGGCGTCAGCCCCAGCATTTT	CASMGWGRQPQHF	NA	TRBJ1-5	TRBV12-3/TRBV12-4	NA
TGCGCCAGCTCCAACAGTCGGCAAGAGACCCAGTACTTC	CASSNSRQETQYF	once	TRBJ2-5	TRBV5-1	NA
TGTGCCAGCAGCCAAGATGGCCCCCGTCAGGGTAGAAATGGCTACACCTTC	CASSQDGPRQGRNGYTF	few	TRBJ1-2	TRBV4-2	NA
TGCGCCAGCAGAACGTCAGGGGAGGGGACCCAGTACTTC	CASRTSGEGTQYF	NA	TRBJ2-5	TRBV5-1	NA
TGTGCCAGCAGCCGACGGACAGGGTACCAAGAGACCCAGTACTTC	CASSRRTGYQETQYF	NA	TRBJ2-5	TRBV7-8	TRBD1
TGCAGCGGCGCCCTACTAGCGGGGCAAGAGACCCAGTACTTC	CSGALLAGQETQYF	NA	TRBJ2-5	TRBV29-1	TRBD2
TGTGCCAGCAGCTTACCTGGGAGCAACTCACCCCTCCACTTT	CASSLPGSNSPLHF	NA	TRBJ1-6	TRBV5-4	NA
TGCGCCAGCAGCCCCGGACAGGGGGCGTTTTACGAGCAGTACTTC	CASSPGQGAFYEQYF	NA	TRBJ2-7	TRBV5-1	TRBD1